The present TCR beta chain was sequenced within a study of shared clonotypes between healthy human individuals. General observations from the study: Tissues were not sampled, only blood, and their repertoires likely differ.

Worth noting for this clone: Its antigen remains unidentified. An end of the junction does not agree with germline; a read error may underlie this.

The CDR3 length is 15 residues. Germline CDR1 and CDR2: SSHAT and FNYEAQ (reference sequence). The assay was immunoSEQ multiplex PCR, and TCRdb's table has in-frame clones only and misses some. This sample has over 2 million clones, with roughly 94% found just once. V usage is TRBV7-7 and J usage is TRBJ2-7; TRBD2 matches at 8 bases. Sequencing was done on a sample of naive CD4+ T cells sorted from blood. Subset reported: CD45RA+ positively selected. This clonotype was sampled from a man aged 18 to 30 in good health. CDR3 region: CASSQRVSGGHEQYF. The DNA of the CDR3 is TGTGCTAGCAGCCAAAGGGTAAGCGGGGGTCACGAGCAGTACTTC.